These 18 T cell receptor beta chains were all obtained from the same sample, sequenced in a study of tumor-infiltrating lymphocytes in glioblastoma multiforme. Multiple V-beta primers and a C-beta primer amplified TCRB from RNA. MiXCR was run by TCRdb on the multiplex PCR reads, yielding one entry per CDR3 protein. Altogether approximately 13,000 distinct CDR3 sequences are present, roughly 70% being singletons, with the ten largest covering 29%. Sequences were obtained from brain tumor tissue. The receptor set was obtained from a male donor with glioblastoma.

J is TRBJ1-5 and V is TRBV7-8; unclear D gene. With 1 base removed from V and 3 bases from J, the gap between germline ends came to 10 bases. CDR1 is SGHVS, CDR2 FQNEAQ, per germline. The CDR3 is 15 amino acids. CDR3 DNA sequence: TGTGCCAGCAGCTTAGGATTGGGGTTCAATCAGCCCCAGCATTTT. Protein sequence: CASSLGLGFNQPQHF.

The sample holds one count of this clonotype. At one boundary the junction diverges from the germline segment, which might be a read error. The V call is TRBV28, the J call TRBJ2-1, with a tentative D call TRBD2 (5 bases). CDR1 and CDR2 (germline): MDHEN, SYDVKM. The length of the CDR3 is 15 residues. The CDR3 protein is CDSRRVEGAGNEQFF. The CDR3 coding sequence is TGTGACAGCAGAAGGGTAGAGGGAGCTGGCAATGAGCAGTTCTTC.

To note about this clonotype: The junction does not match germline at one end; this may be a read error. This sequence joins TRBV14 and TRBJ2-3, with D possibly matching TRBD2 (5 bases). Germline CDR1 SGHDN, CDR2 FVKESK. CDR3 size: 17 residues. Here the CDR3 reads CAGSQDPASSSTDMQYF. The CDR3 DNA follows: TGTGCCGGCAGCCAAGATCCGGCAAGTTCTAGCACAGATATGCAGTATTTT.

Comment on this clonotype: The junction departs from germline at one end; a sequencing error may be responsible. Here the CDR3 DNA reads TGCAATGCTAGTCGATCGGGATTAGCGGGAATGAATGAGCAGTTCTTC. This encodes CNASRSGLAGMNEQFF. This chain joins TRBV20-1 and TRBJ2-1; 8 bases are a match to TRBD2. This CDR3 is built from 16 residues. CDR1 and CDR2 from the germline V gene are DFQATT and SNEGSKA (reference sequence).

Comments on this clonotype: The conserved final phenylalanine or tryptophan is absent from the CDR3, which likely points to a read error. The V call is TRBV29-1, the J call TRBJ2-3; no reliable D call. The CDR3 length is 14 residues. V lost 6 bases and J 11 bases, leaving 24 bases between the germline ends. From germline, CDR1 is SQVTM and CDR2 ANQGSEA. DNA for the CDR3: TGCAGCGTGGCCGGGCCAAGGGAAACACATATGCAGTATGTT. Residues: CSVAGPRETHMQYV.

The gene calls are TRBV11-2 and TRBJ2-2; D not certain. Germline assignment: CDR1 SGHAT and CDR2 FQNNGV. The CDR3 covers 14 residues. V was shortened by 0 bases and J by 2 bases, with 4 bases between the two germline ends. This chain's CDR3 is CASSLDFNTGELFF. CDR3 coding DNA: TGTGCCAGCAGCTTAGACTTCAACACCGGGGAGCTGTTTTTT. Variable domain in full (rest from reference TRBV11-2 and TRBJ2-2): EAGVAQSPRYKIIEKRQSVAFWCNPISGHATLYWYQQILGQGPKLLIQFQNNGVVDDSQLPKDRFSAERLKGVDSTLKIQPAKLEDSAVYLCASSLDFNTGELFFGEGSRLTVL.

The J gene is TRBJ2-5, the V gene TRBV6-6; 10 bases match TRBD2. This CDR3 has 14 amino acids. Germline assignment: CDR1 MNHNY and CDR2 SVGAGI (reference sequence). V gave up 8 bases and J gave up 1 base; unmatched junction bases: 4. The CDR3 DNA is TGTGCCAGCCAGGAGCGGGGGGGCCAAGAGACCCAGTACTTC. The encoded protein is CASQERGGQETQYF.

Notes on this clonotype: Without the conserved terminal phenylalanine or tryptophan, this CDR3 likely stems from a read error. The chain links TRBV6-2 or TRBV6-3 to TRBJ2-7; 9 bases are shared with TRBD1. V gave up 0 bases and J gave up 3 bases; unmatched junction bases: 0. CDR1 and CDR2 from the germline V gene are MNHEY and SVGEGT. The length of the CDR3 is 14 residues. The CDR3 nucleotides are TGTGCCAGCAGTTACTCGACAGGGGGCTACGAGCAGTACTCC. It yields the protein CASSYSTGGYEQYS.

This clonotype was counted a few times. The genes are TRBV10-2 and TRBJ1-1; D uncertain. The V end lost 0 bases, the J end lost 8 bases, and 4 bases lay between the germline ends. Germline V gives CDR1 WSHSY, CDR2 SAAADI. The length of the CDR3 is 11 residues. CDR3 in amino acids: CASSESREAFF. CDR3 DNA: TGCGCCAGCAGTGAGTCCAGGGAAGCTTTCTTT.

V usage is TRBV12-3 or TRBV12-4 and J usage is TRBJ1-1, with 7 bases fitting TRBD1. This CDR3 has 14 residues. This CDR3 is CGSRQGLMNTEAFF. The CDR3 DNA is TGTGGTAGCAGACAGGGTCTTATGAACACTGAAGCTTTCTTT.

The chain uses TRBV12-3 or TRBV12-4 and TRBJ2-1; a weak D match, TRBD1 (5 bases). The CDR3 length is 14 residues. V was pared by 2 bases and J by 0 bases, with 5 bases between. The CDR3: CASSLQGSYNEQFF. The CDR3 bases are TGTGCCAGCAGTTTACAGGGCTCCTACAATGAGCAGTTCTTC.

This clonotype has ten or more counts. The chain couples TRBV21-1 to TRBJ2-5; the DNA was not used to check the table's D call, TRBD1. TRBV21-1 is flagged as a pseudogene. The CDR3 has 14 amino acids. CDR3 DNA sequence: TGTGCCAAAGGGACAGAGGGCGGCCAAGAGACCCAGTACTTC. Its translation: CAKGTEGGQETQYF.

The rearrangement links TRBV2 to TRBJ2-5, with TRBD2 identical over 8 bases. V lost 8 bases, J lost 4 bases, and 6 bases stayed unmatched. Germline assignment: CDR1 SNHLY and CDR2 FYNNEI. The CDR3 is 13 amino acids. This CDR3 reads CASGDGGGETQYF. CDR3 in DNA: TGTGCCAGCGGGGACGGGGGGGGAGAGACCCAGTACTTC.

This chain joins TRBV20-1 and TRBJ2-7; no firm D call. Trimming shortened V by 8 bases and J by 5 bases, and 22 bases separated the two germline ends. The CDR3 contains 14 residues. Germline V lookup: CDR1 DFQATT, CDR2 SNEGSKA (reference sequence). CDR3: CSLPGDFGSDEQYF. CDR3 nucleotide sequence: TGCAGTCTTCCAGGTGACTTCGGCAGCGACGAGCAGTACTTC.

The chain recombines TRBV4-2 with TRBJ2-1, with a weak D call TRBD2 (6 bases). Germline assignment: CDR1 LGHNA and CDR2 YNFKEQ. V dropped 1 base and J dropped 6 bases, with 13 bases sitting between them. The CDR3 spans 15 residues. The CDR3 DNA reads as TGTGCCAGCAGCCAAGGGGACTCCGCGGGCAATGAGCAGTTCTTC. It yields the protein CASSQGDSAGNEQFF.

The chain has TRBV11-3 and TRBJ2-2; TRBD2 might be the D (5 bases). Germline CDR1 and CDR2: SGHNT and YENEEA. V lost 2 bases to trimming and J lost 5 bases, with 12 bases between them. The length of the CDR3 is 15 residues. The CDR3 here is CASSLHPAVTGELFF. CDR3 in DNA: TGTGCCAGCAGCTTACATCCAGCGGTGACCGGGGAGCTGTTTTTT.

The rearrangement joins TRBV4-2 to TRBJ2-7; the D gene is possibly TRBD2 (6 bases). Looked up from germline, CDR1 is LGHNA and CDR2 is YNFKEQ. The CDR3 contains 15 residues. The V gene lost 3 bases and the J gene lost 4 bases, with 16 bases spanning the gap. The DNA for the CDR3 is TGTGCCAGCAGCCATAATATTGGAGGGCAATACGAGCAGTACTTC. This encodes CASSHNIGGQYEQYF.

To note about this clonotype: This may be a read error: a much more frequent sequence differs by one nucleotide. This sequence joins TRBV5-1 and TRBJ2-1, with 7 bases that match TRBD2. The CDR3 has 16 residues. Germline-derived CDR1 and CDR2 are SGHRS and YFSETQ. The CDR3 region has the DNA TGCGCCAGCAGTTTACCTACCGGGACTACGGACAATGAGCATTTCTTC. This translates into CASSLPTGTTDNEHFF.